This T cell receptor (beta chain) was sequenced for a study of blood T cell repertoires in COVID-19. Clones were read by immunoSEQ multiplex PCR, and TCRdb kept only the in-frame ones, dropping some. The sample yields roughly 38,000 clones, 81% seen once. Germline V gene lookup returns CDR1 MDHEN and CDR2 SYDVKM. The CDR3 spans 14 residues. Sample: peripheral blood. The V and J genes are TRBV28 and TRBJ2-1; 9 bases line up with TRBD2. This clonotype was obtained from a man aged 35 to 55 with active or convalescent COVID-19. CDR3 in DNA: TGTGCTACCACTGGGACTAGCTTCTACAATGAGCAGTTCTTC. As protein: CATTGTSFYNEQFF.